This entry lists 26 T cell receptor beta chains sequenced from one sample in a study of Tregs in tolerant kidney transplant recipients. Profiled with immunoSEQ multiplex PCR; TCRdb holds only in-frame clones, not every one. The top ten clones hold around 0.58% of a sample with some 110,000 clones, about 90% of them seen once. Specimen: CD4+ T cells from blood. The source of these receptors is a human donor in good health.

For the CDR3, the DNA is TGTGCCTGGAGTGTCGGACACATTCAAGAGACCCAGTACTTC. This gives the protein CAWSVGHIQETQYF. The chain joins TRBV30 to TRBJ2-5, with D possibly being TRBD1 (5 bases). The CDR3 runs 14 residues. V was clipped by 0 bases and J by 2 bases, with 10 bases between them. Germline CDR1 reads GTSNPN; CDR2 reads SVGIG (reference sequence).

V usage is TRBV11-2 and J usage is TRBJ2-1; D gene ambiguous. Trimming stripped 11 bases from V and 5 bases from J, with 10 bases between. The germline V gene encodes CDR1 SGHAT and CDR2 FQNNGV. CDR3 length: 11 amino acids. Written as DNA, the CDR3 is TGTGCCTCCGACCGGAACAATGAGCAGTTCTTC. Translated, it gives CASDRNNEQFF.

The chain combines TRBV6-5 with TRBJ1-5; 7 positions agree with TRBD1. The CDR3 length is 14 residues. Germline lookup yields CDR1 MNHEY and CDR2 SVGAGI. The trim removed 6 bases at V and 2 bases at J, leaving 4 bases unmatched. CDR3 amino acids: CASSRGQGNQPQHF. DNA for the CDR3: TGTGCCAGCAGCCGCGGACAGGGCAATCAGCCCCAGCATTTT.

The chain recombines TRBV30 with TRBJ1-1; D unclear. The germline V and J ends were trimmed by 8 bases and 1 base, with 11 bases remaining between them. Germline V gene lookup returns CDR1 GTSNPN and CDR2 SVGIG (reference sequence). The CDR3 covers 12 residues. CDR3 in amino acids: CAKLGENTEAFF. Here the CDR3 DNA reads TGTGCCAAGCTGGGTGAGAACACTGAAGCTTTCTTT. The entire variable domain, with the rest obtained from reference TRBV30 and TRBJ1-1, is as follows: SQTIHQWPATLVQPVGSPLSLECTVEGTSNPNLYWYRQAAGRGLQLLFYSVGIGQISSEVPQNLSASRPQDRQFILSSKKLLLSDSGFYLCAKLGENTEAFFGQGTRLTVV.

The chain links TRBV27 to TRBJ1-1; D unclear. Germline assignment: CDR1 MNHEY and CDR2 SMNVEV (reference sequence). Trimming left V 1 base short and J 3 bases short, with 6 bases between. CDR3 size: 13 residues. DNA for the CDR3: TGTGCCAGCAGTTTATTCCCGGACACTGAAGCTTTCTTT. Translated, it gives CASSLFPDTEAFF.

The V call is TRBV11-2, the J call TRBJ2-3; no firm D call. Germline V gives CDR1 SGHAT, CDR2 FQNNGV. V was pared by 0 bases and J by 2 bases, with 3 bases between. This CDR3 comprises 13 residues. CDR3 DNA: TGTGCCAGCAGCTTAGATATCACAGATACGCAGTATTTT. Its translation: CASSLDITDTQYF.

The V gene is TRBV18, the J gene TRBJ1-1, with 9 bases matching TRBD1. The CDR3 length is 15 residues. Germline values: CDR1 KGHSH, CDR2 LQKENI. Losses at the gene ends were 9 bases for V and 4 bases for J; bases not matched to a gene: 12. CDR3 loop: CASGRQGGYGTEAFF. CDR3 nucleotides: TGTGCCAGTGGGAGACAGGGGGGTTACGGCACTGAAGCTTTCTTT.

The V and J genes are TRBV5-4 and TRBJ2-1; 10 nucleotides align to TRBD1. The CDR3 runs 15 residues. The V segment lost 3 bases and the J segment 13 bases; nucleotides outside the gene matches: 13. Germline lookup yields CDR1 SGHNT and CDR2 YYREEE (reference sequence). The CDR3, as DNA: TGTGCCAGCAGCTCGAGGACAGGGGGACCCTCCGGACAGTTCTTC. This encodes CASSSRTGGPSGQFF.

This chain uses TRBV18 with TRBJ2-6; tentative D call: TRBD1 (5 bases). Germline values: CDR1 KGHSH, CDR2 LQKENI. The V end lost 3 bases, the J end lost 1 base, and 7 bases lay between the germline ends. The CDR3 extends over 15 amino acids. This CDR3 reads CASSPQGSGANVLTF. The CDR3 DNA reads as TGTGCCAGCTCACCGCAGGGTTCTGGGGCCAACGTCCTGACTTTC.

This clone was counted a single time. The CDR3 coding sequence is TGCGCCAGCAGCCAAGGCCTGACTAGCGGGGTTGAAGAGACCCAGTACTTC. This encodes CASSQGLTSGVEETQYF. V and J are TRBV4-1 and TRBJ2-5, with 11 bases that match TRBD2. This CDR3 spans 17 amino acids. Germline CDR1 reads MGHRA; CDR2 reads YSYEKL. V dropped 1 base and J dropped 3; count of bases not matched to a gene: 7.

The chain recombines TRBV7-6 with TRBJ2-3; 12 bases are a match to TRBD2. The germline V gene has CDR1 SGHVS and CDR2 FNYEAQ. The CDR3 spans 16 residues. The trim removed 5 bases at V and 0 bases at J, leaving 3 bases unmatched. The CDR3 region has the DNA TGTGCCAGCAGCCTTACTAGCGGGGGGAGCACAGATACGCAGTATTTT. It encodes CASSLTSGGSTDTQYF. Drawing the rest from reference TRBV7-6 and TRBJ2-3, the complete variable domain is GAGVSQSPRYKVTKRGQDVALRCDPISGHVSLYWYRQALGQGPEFLTYFNYEAQQDKSGLPNDRFSAERPEGSISTLTIQRTEQRDSAMYRCASSLTSGGSTDTQYFGPGTRLTVL.

The rearrangement links TRBV10-3 to TRBJ1-2, with D unclear. Germline V gene sequence: CDR1 ENHRY, CDR2 SYGVKD. The CDR3 runs to 15 residues. Trimming stripped 0 bases from V and 2 bases from J, with 10 bases between. CDR3 in DNA: TGTGCCATCAGTGAGTCGGGTCGACACAACTATGGCTACACCTTC. Encoded protein: CAISESGRHNYGYTF.

A single count supports this clone. This sequence joins TRBV19 and TRBJ1-1; D may be TRBD1 (5 bases). In germline, CDR1 is LNHDA, CDR2 SQIVND (reference sequence). Trimming left V 8 bases short and J 1 base short, with 14 bases between. The length of the CDR3 is 14 residues. CDR3 protein: CASRTVGGNTEAFF. CDR3 sequence (DNA): TGTGCCAGTCGTACCGTTGGGGGGAACACTGAAGCTTTCTTT.

The CDR3 spells CASSLWGTVSEAFF. As DNA, the CDR3 is TGTGCCAGCAGCTTATGGGGGACAGTTTCTGAAGCTTTCTTT. V gene TRBV11-2 combines with J gene TRBJ1-1, with 7 nucleotides matching TRBD1. After removal of 2 bases from V and 6 bases from J, the junction contained 6 bases not matched to a gene. Germline V gene sequence: CDR1 SGHAT, CDR2 FQNNGV. This CDR3 contains 14 residues.

This chain uses TRBV6-4 with TRBJ2-3, with D unclear. The CDR3 has 16 amino acids. Germline V gives CDR1 MRHNA, CDR2 SNTAGT. V lost 4 bases and J 0 bases, leaving 14 bases between the germline ends. CDR3 sequence: CASSVNGAVSTDTQYF. In nucleotides, the CDR3 is TGTGCCAGCAGTGTCAATGGCGCCGTTAGCACAGATACGCAGTATTTT.

The chain combines TRBV10-2 with TRBJ2-5; 9 nucleotides align to TRBD2. CDR1 WSHSY and CDR2 SAAADI come from the germline V gene. J lost 3 bases, V lost 8 bases, and 13 bases had no gene match. The CDR3 extends over 16 amino acids. The CDR3 coding sequence is TGCGCCAGCTTAGGGTCTTTGGCGGGAGGGGAAGAGACCCAGTACTTC. Translated: CASLGSLAGGEETQYF.

The chain links TRBV11-2 to TRBJ2-1; TRBD2 agrees at 9 bases. CDR1 and CDR2 from the germline V gene are SGHAT and FQNNGV. V shed 0 bases, J shed 9 bases, and the junction held 12 bases outside the gene matches. The CDR3 is made up of 17 amino acids. CDR3 in amino acids: CASSLDHASGILTEQFF. Here the CDR3 DNA reads TGTGCCAGCAGCTTAGATCATGCTAGCGGGATCCTTACTGAGCAGTTCTTC.

The genes are TRBV5-1 and TRBJ2-3; D gene unclear. Germline V lookup: CDR1 SGHRS, CDR2 YFSETQ. V lost 1 base and J 1 base, leaving 4 bases between the germline ends. The CDR3 is made up of 13 amino acids. The CDR3 reads CASSLFGTDTQYF. CDR3 in DNA: TGCGCCAGCAGCTTGTTTGGCACAGATACGCAGTATTTT.

V is TRBV5-1 and J is TRBJ2-5; 8 bases fit TRBD1. This CDR3 region has 15 residues. Germline V lookup: CDR1 SGHRS, CDR2 YFSETQ. J was trimmed by 4 bases and V by 0 bases; bases with no gene match: 5. The CDR3: CASSLGQGRVETQYF. The CDR3 DNA reads TGCGCCAGCAGCTTGGGACAGGGGCGCGTAGAGACCCAGTACTTC.

The V and J genes are TRBV18 and TRBJ2-1; 8 bases fit TRBD2. The CDR3 totals 15 residues. Germline V gene data show CDR1 as KGHSH and CDR2 as LQKENI. The trim removed 2 bases at V and 3 bases at J, leaving 3 bases unmatched. CDR3 sequence: CASSPMAGGYNEQFF. In DNA form, the CDR3 reads TGTGCCAGCTCACCAATGGCGGGGGGCTACAATGAGCAGTTCTTC.

The chain links TRBV18 to TRBJ2-1; TRBD2 is a possible D gene (6 bases). With 1 base removed from V and 10 bases from J, the gap between germline ends came to 8 bases. Germline V gene data show CDR1 as KGHSH and CDR2 as LQKENI. The CDR3 contains 12 residues. CDR3 nucleotide sequence: TGTGCCAGCTCACCACGTGGACTAGAGCAGTTCTTC. Amino acid sequence: CASSPRGLEQFF.

This clone showed up just once. The V and J genes are TRBV5-6 and TRBJ2-7; D possibly corresponds to TRBD1 (6 bases). Looked up from germline, CDR1 is SGHDT and CDR2 is YYEEEE. V lost 1 base and J 1 base, leaving 15 bases between the germline ends. The CDR3 spans 16 residues. The CDR3 sequence is CASSLTGSRRSYEQYF. For the CDR3, the DNA is TGTGCCAGCAGCTTGACAGGGTCCAGGAGGTCCTACGAGCAGTACTTC. The variable domain in full, completed from reference TRBV5-6 and TRBJ2-7, reads DAGVTQSPTHLIKTRGQQVTLRCSPKSGHDTVSWYQQALGQGPQFIFQYYEEEERQRGNFPDRFSGHQFPNYSSELNVNALLLGDSALYLCASSLTGSRRSYEQYFGPGTRLTVT.

DNA of the CDR3: TGTGCCAGCAAATTTACACGAGCTACAGATACGCAGTATTTT. Its translation: CASKFTRATDTQYF. The chain couples TRBV7-2 to TRBJ2-3, with no clear D. The length of the CDR3 is 14 residues. Germline-derived CDR1 and CDR2 are SGHTA and FQGNSA. V lost 7 bases, J lost 3 bases, and 14 bases lay in between.

V and J are TRBV2 and TRBJ1-6; unclear D gene. The CDR3 length is 14 residues. The germline V and J ends were trimmed by 6 bases and 8 bases, with 14 bases remaining between them. CDR1 is SNHLY and CDR2 is FYNNEI in the germline V gene. CDR3 in DNA: TGTGCCAGCAGCTCAGGCCTTGGGGATTCACCCCTCCACTTT. This gives the protein CASSSGLGDSPLHF.

This clone was detected only once. V is TRBV6-1 and J is TRBJ1-1; 8 nucleotides line up with TRBD1. Trimming removed 3 bases from V and 2 bases from J; junction bases left unmatched: 5. The CDR3 is made up of 15 amino acids. The germline V gene encodes CDR1 MNHNS and CDR2 SASEGT. The DNA of the CDR3 is TGTGCCAGCAGTGACCGCACAGGGGGTAACACTGAAGCTTTCTTT. This encodes CASSDRTGGNTEAFF.

The chain joins TRBV7-8 to TRBJ1-2; D is unresolved. Germline V gene data show CDR1 as SGHVS and CDR2 as FQNEAQ. With 10 bases removed from V and 4 bases from J, the gap between germline ends came to 16 bases. This CDR3 contains 13 residues. CDR3 sequence reads: CATSIRVFYGYTF. The CDR3 region has the DNA TGTGCCACCTCTATAAGGGTTTTCTATGGCTACACCTTC.